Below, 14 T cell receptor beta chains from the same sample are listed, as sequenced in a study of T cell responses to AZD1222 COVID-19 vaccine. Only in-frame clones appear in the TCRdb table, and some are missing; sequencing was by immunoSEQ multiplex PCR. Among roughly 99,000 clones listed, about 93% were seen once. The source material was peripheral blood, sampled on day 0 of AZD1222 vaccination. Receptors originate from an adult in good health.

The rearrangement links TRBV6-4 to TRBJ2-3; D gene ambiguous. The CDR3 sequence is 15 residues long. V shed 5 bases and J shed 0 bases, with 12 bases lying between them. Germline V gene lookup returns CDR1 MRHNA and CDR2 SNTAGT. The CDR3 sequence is CASSPTTSSTDTQYF. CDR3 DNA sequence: TGTGCCAGCAGTCCGACGACCTCTAGCACAGATACGCAGTATTTT.

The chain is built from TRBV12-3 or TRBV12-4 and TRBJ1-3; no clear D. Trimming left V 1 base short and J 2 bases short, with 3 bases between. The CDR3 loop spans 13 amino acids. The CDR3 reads CASSLGPGNTIYF. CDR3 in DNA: TGTGCCAGCAGTTTAGGCCCTGGAAACACCATATATTTT.

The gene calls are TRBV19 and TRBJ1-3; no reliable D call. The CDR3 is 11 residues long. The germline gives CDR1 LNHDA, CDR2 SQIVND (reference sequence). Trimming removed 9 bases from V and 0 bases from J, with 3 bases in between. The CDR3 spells CASVSGNTIYF. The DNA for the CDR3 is TGTGCCAGCGTCTCTGGAAACACCATATATTTT.

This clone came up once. The CDR3 here is CASSLGTDSNQPQHF. The CDR3 region has the DNA TGTGCCAGCAGCCTAGGGACGGACAGCAATCAGCCCCAGCATTTT. This chain uses TRBV7-9 with TRBJ1-5, with D possibly TRBD1 on 5 matching bases. Looked up from germline, CDR1 is SEHNR and CDR2 is FQNEAQ (reference sequence). The V end was cut by 5 bases, the J end by 1 base, with 12 bases between. The length of the CDR3 is 15 residues. Full variable domain (outside the CDR3, taken from reference TRBV7-9 and TRBJ1-5): DTGVSQNPRHKITKRGQNVTFRCDPISEHNRLYWYRQTLGQGPEFLTYFQNEAQLEKSRLLSDRFSAERPKGSFSTLEIQRTEQGDSAMYLCASSLGTDSNQPQHFGDGTRLSIL.

Here the CDR3 reads CASCSTGGSYNEQFF. DNA of the CDR3: TGTGCCAGCTGCTCGACGGGGGGGAGCTACAATGAGCAGTTCTTC. This sequence joins TRBV2 and TRBJ2-1; TRBD2 agrees at 8 bases. The V segment lost 8 bases and the J segment 3 bases; nucleotides outside the gene matches: 9. Germline V gives CDR1 SNHLY, CDR2 FYNNEI. CDR3 length: 15 amino acids. Full variable domain (rest looked up from reference TRBV2 and TRBJ2-1): EPEVTQTPSHQVTQMGQEVILRCVPISNHLYFYWYRQILGQKVEFLVSFYNNEISEKSEIFDDQFSVERPDGSNFTLKIRSTKLEDSAMYFCASCSTGGSYNEQFFGPGTRLTVL.

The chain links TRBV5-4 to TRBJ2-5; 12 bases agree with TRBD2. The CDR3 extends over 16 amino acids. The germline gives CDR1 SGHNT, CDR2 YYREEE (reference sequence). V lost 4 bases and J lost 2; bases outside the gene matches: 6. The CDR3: CASSPELAGGQETQYF. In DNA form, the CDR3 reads TGTGCCAGCAGCCCGGAACTAGCGGGGGGACAAGAGACCCAGTACTTC.

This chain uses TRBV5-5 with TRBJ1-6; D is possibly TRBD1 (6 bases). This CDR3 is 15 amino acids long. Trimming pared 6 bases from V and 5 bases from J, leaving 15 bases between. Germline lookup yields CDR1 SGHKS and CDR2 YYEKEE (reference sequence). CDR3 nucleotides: TGTGCCAGCACCCAGGGGCCTCCCGATAATTCACCCCTCCACTTT. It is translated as CASTQGPPDNSPLHF. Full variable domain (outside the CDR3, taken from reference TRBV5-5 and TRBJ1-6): DAGVTQSPTHLIKTRGQQVTLRCSPISGHKSVSWYQQVLGQGPQFIFQYYEKEERGRGNFPDRFSARQFPNYSSELNVNALLLGDSALYLCASTQGPPDNSPLHFGNGTRLTVT.

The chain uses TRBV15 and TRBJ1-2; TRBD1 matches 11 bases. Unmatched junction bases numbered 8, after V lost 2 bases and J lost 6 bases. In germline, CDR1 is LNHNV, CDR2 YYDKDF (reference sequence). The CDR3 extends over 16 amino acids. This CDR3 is CATSRPGQGANNGYTF. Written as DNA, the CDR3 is TGTGCCACCAGCAGACCCGGACAGGGGGCGAATAATGGCTACACCTTC. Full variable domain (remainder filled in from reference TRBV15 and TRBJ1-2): DAMVIQNPRYQVTQFGKPVTLSCSQTLNHNVMYWYQQKSSQAPKLLFHYYDKDFNNEADTPDNFQSRRPNTSFCFLDIRSPGLGDTAMYLCATSRPGQGANNGYTFGSGTRLTVV.

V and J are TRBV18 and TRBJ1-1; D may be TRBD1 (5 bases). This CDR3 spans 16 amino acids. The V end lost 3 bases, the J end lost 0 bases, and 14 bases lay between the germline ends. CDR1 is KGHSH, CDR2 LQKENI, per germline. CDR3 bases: TGTGCCAGCTCACCTCGGGGGATTGGGCTGAACACTGAAGCTTTCTTT. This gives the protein CASSPRGIGLNTEAFF.

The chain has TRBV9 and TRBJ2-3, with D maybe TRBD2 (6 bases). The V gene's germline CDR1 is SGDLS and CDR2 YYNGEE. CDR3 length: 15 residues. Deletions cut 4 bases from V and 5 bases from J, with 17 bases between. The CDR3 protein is CASSILAPVGDTQYF. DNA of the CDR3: TGTGCCAGCAGCATACTAGCCCCGGTTGGAGATACGCAGTATTTT.

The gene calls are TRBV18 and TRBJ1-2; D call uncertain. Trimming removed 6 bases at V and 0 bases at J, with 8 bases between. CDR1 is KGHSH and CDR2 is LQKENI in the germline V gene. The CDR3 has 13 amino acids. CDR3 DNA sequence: TGTGCCAGCTCTGCCTGGGCTAACTATGGCTACACCTTC. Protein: CASSAWANYGYTF. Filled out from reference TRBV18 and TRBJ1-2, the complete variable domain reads NAGVMQNPRHLVRRRGQEARLRCSPMKGHSHVYWYRQLPEEGLKFMVYLQKENIIDESGMPKERFSAEFPKEGPSILRIQQVVRGDSAAYFCASSAWANYGYTFGSGTRLTVV.

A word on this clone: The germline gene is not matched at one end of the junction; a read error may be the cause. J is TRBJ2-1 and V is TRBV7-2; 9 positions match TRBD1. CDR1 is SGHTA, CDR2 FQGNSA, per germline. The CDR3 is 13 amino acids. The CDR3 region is CASSSSRDRVVLF. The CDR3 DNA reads TGTGCCAGCAGCTCGAGCCGGGACAGGGTCGTACTCTTC.

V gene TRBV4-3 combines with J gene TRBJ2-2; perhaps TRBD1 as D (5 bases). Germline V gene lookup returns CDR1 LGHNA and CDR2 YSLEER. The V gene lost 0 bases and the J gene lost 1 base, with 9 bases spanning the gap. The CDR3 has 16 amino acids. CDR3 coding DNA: TGCGCCAGCAGCCAAGACGCAGGGTTGAACACCGGGGAGCTGTTTTTT. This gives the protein CASSQDAGLNTGELFF.

The CDR3 sequence is CSARSGETQYF. CDR3 in DNA: TGCAGTGCTAGATCTGGAGAGACCCAGTACTTC. The chain carries TRBV20-1 and TRBJ2-5, with no clear D. The V end was cut by 2 bases, the J end by 4 bases, with 5 bases between. The CDR3 totals 11 residues. Germline-derived CDR1 and CDR2 are DFQATT and SNEGSKA (reference sequence).